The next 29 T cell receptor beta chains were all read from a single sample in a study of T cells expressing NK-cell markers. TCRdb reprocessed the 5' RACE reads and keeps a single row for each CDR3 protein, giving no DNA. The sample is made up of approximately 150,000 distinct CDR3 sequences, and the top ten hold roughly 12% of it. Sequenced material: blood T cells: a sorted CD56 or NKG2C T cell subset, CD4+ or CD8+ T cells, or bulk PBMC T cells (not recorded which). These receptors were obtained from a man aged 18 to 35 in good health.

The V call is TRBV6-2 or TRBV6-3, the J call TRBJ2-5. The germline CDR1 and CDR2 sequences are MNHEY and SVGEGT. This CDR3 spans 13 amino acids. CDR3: CASSYEVGQTQYF.

The CDR3 sequence is CSARGLGLAGLNEQFF. The chain combines TRBV20-1 with TRBJ2-1; TCRdb reports TRBD2, a call that lacks DNA to check it against. The germline V gene encodes CDR1 DFQATT and CDR2 SNEGSKA (reference sequence). The CDR3 covers 16 residues.

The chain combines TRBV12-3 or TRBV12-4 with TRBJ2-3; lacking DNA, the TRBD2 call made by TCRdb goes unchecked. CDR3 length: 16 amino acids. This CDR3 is CASSFVAGGPADTQYF.

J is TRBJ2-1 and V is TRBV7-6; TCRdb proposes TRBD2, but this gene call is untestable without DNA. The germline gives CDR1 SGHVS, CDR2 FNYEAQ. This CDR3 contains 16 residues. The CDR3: CASSPRGSGGNNEQFF.

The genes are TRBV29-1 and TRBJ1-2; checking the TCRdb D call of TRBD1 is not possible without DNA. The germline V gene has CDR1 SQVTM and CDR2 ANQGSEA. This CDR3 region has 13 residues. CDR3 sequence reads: CSVASGTQPGYTF.

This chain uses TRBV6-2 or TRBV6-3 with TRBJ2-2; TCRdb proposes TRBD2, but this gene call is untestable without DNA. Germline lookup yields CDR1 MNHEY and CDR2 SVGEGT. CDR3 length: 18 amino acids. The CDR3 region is CASSYPRLAGGPPGELFF.

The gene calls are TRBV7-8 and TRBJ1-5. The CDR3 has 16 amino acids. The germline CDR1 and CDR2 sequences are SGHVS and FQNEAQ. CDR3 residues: CASSLIGTNSNQPQHF. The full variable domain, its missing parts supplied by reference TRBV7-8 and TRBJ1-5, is GAGVSQSPRYKVAKRGQDVALRCDPISGHVSLFWYQQALGQGPEFLTYFQNEAQLDKSGLPSDRFFAERPEGSVSTLKIQRTQQEDSAVYLCASSLIGTNSNQPQHFGDGTRLSIL.

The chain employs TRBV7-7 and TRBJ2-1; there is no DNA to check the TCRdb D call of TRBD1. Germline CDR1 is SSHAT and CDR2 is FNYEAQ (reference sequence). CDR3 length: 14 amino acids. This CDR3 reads CASSLEDYGGEQFF. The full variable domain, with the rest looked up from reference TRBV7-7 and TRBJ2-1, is GAGVSQSPRYKVTKRGQDVTLRCDPISSHATLYWYQQALGQGPEFLTYFNYEAQPDKSGLPSDRFSAERPEGSISTLTIQRTEQRDSAMYRCASSLEDYGGEQFFGPGTRLTVL.

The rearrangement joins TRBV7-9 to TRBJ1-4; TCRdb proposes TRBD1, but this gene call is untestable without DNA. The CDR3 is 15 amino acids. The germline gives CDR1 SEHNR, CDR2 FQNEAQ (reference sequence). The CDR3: CASSSPRDLGEKLFF.

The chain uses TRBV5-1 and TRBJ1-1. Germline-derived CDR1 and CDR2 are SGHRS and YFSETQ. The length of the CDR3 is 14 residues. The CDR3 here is CASSLEAVNTEAFF.

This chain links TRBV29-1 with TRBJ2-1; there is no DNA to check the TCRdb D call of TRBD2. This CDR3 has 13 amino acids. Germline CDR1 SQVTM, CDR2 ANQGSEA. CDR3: CSVLAGVVNEQFF.

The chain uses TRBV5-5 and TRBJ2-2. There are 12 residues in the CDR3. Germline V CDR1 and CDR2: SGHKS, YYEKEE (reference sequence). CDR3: CASSRGDGELFF.

Here the CDR3 reads CAWKGLAGDSYNEQFF. V gene TRBV30 combines with J gene TRBJ2-1; TCRdb's D call, TRBD2, is unchecked because there is no DNA. This CDR3 spans 16 amino acids. Per the germline V gene, CDR1 is GTSNPN and CDR2 is SVGIG (reference sequence).

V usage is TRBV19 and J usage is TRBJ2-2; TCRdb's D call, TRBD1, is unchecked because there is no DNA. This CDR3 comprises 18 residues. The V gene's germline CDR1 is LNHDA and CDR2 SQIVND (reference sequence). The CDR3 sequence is CASSMFPSDRVNTGELFF.

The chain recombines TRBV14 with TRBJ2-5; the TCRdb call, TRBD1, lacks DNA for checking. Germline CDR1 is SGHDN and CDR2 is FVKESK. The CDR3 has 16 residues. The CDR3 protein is CASSQDQLSNSETQYF.

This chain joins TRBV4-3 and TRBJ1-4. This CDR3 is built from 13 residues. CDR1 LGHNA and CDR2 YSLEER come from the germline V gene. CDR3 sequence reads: CASSQDLGAQLFF.

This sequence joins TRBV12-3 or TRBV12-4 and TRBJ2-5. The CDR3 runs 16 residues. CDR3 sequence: CASSPLTGLKLETQYF.

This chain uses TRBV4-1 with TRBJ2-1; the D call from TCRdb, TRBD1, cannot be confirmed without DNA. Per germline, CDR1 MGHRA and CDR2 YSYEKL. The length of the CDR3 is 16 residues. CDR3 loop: CASSQEGTVSYNEQFF.

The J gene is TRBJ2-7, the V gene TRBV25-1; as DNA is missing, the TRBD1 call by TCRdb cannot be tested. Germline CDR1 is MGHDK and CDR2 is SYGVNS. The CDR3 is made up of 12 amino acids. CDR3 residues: CASSEVGEWQYF.

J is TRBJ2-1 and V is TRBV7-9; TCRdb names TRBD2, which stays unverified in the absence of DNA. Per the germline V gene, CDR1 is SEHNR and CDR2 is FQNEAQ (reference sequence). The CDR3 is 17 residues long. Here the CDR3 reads CASSPTLSRLAYNEQFF.

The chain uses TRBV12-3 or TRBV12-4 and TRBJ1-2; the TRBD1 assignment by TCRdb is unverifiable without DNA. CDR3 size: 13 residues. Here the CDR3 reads CASSSGRSYGYTF.

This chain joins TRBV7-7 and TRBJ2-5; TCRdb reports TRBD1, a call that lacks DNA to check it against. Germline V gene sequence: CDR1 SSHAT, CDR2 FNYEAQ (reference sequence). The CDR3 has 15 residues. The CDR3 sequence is CASSLFQGARETQYF.

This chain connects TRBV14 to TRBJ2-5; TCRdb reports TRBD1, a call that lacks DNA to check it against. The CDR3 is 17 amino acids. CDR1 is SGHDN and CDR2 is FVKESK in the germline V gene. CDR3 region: CASSQEHPRQGAETQYF.

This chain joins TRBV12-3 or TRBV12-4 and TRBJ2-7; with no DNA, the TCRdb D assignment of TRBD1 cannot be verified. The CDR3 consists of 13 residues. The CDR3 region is CASSWTGQGEQYF.

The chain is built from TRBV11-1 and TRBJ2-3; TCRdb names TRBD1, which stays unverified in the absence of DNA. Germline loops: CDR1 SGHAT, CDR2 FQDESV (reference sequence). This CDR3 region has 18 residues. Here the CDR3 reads CASSPYARLDASTDTQYF.

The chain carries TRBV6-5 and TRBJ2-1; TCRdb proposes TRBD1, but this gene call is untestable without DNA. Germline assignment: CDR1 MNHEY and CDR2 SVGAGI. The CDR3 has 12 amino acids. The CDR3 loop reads CASSYEGVEQFF.

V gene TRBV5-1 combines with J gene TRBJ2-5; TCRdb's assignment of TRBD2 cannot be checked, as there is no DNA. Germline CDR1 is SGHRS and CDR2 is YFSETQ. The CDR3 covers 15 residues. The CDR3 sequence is CASSLTSSWAETQYF. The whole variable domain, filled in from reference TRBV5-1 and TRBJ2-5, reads KAGVTQTPRYLIKTRGQQVTLSCSPISGHRSVSWYQQTPGQGLQFLFEYFSETQRNKGNFPGRFSGRQFSNSRSEMNVSTLELGDSALYLCASSLTSSWAETQYFGPGTRLLVL.

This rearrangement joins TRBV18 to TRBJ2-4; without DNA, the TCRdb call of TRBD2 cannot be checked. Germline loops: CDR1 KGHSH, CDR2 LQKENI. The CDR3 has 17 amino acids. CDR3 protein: CASSPRPVEEGENIQYF.

Here the CDR3 reads CASSSGGRWNEQFF. The chain recombines TRBV5-5 with TRBJ2-1. From germline, CDR1 is SGHKS and CDR2 YYEKEE (reference sequence). The CDR3 is made up of 14 amino acids.